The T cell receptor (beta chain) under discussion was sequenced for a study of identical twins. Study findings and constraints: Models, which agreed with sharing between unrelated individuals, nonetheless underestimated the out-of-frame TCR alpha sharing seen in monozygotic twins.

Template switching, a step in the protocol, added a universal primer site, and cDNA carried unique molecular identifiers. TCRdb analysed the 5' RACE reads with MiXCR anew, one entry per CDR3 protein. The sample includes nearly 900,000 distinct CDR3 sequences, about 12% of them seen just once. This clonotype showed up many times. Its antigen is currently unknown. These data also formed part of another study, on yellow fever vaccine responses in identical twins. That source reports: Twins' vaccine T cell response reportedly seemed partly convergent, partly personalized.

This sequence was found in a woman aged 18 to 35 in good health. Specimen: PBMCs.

Here the CDR3 reads CASSLAGTDSNEQFF. CDR3 in DNA: TGCGCCAGCAGCTTGGCCGGGACAGATTCCAATGAGCAGTTCTTC. The chain employs TRBV5-1 and TRBJ2-1, with 7 bases matching TRBD1. Germline-derived CDR1 and CDR2 are SGHRS and YFSETQ. Unmatched junction bases numbered 6, after V lost 0 bases and J lost 6 bases. The CDR3 runs 15 residues.